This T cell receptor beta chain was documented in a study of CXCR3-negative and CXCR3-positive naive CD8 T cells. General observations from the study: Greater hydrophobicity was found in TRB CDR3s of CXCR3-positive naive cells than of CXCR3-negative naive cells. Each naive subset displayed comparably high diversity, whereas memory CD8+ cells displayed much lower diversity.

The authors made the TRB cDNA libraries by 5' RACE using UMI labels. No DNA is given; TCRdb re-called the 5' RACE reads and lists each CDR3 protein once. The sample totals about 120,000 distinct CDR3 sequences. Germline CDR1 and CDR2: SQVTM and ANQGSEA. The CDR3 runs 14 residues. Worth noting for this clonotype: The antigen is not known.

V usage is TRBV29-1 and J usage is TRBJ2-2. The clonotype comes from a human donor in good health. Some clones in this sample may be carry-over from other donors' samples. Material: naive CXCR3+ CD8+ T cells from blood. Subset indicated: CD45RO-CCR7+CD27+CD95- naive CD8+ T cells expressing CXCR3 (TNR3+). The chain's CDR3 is CSVEDPWETGELFF.